These 12 T cell receptor beta chains originate from one sample sequenced in a study of T cells in Graves' hyperthyroidism and ophthalmopathy. What was amplified from RNA transcripts were TCR beta CDR3 regions. TCR CDR3 underwent first-round RT-PCR with the HTBI primer set. One entry per CDR3 protein, called by TCRdb with MiXCR from the multiplex PCR reads. Of more than 150,000 distinct CDR3 sequences in the sample, about 17% were seen once. Sequences were obtained from blood. These receptors were collected from a woman aged 50 to 60 with Graves' hyperthyroidism.

In this sample, this clonotype turned up many times. V gene TRBV7-9 combines with J gene TRBJ2-5; 11 bases align to TRBD2. Germline V gene data show CDR1 as SEHNR and CDR2 as FQNEAQ (reference sequence). Trimming at V came to 2 bases and at J to 3 bases, leaving 2 bases not matched to a gene. CDR3 length equals 15 residues. As DNA, the CDR3 is TGTGCCAGCAGCTTAATGGGACTAGCGGAAGAGACCCAGTACTTC. This gives the protein CASSLMGLAEETQYF.

This clonotype was counted at least ten times. The J gene is TRBJ1-2, the V gene TRBV5-1, with D unresolved. Germline loops: CDR1 SGHRS, CDR2 YFSETQ. This CDR3 spans 15 amino acids. The ends were cut back, 0 bases at V and 6 bases at J, with 15 bases in the middle. The CDR3 DNA sequence: TGCGCCAGCAGCTTGGTATCGGGGAGGGTCGATGGCTACACCTTC. Translation: CASSLVSGRVDGYTF.

J is TRBJ2-5 and V is TRBV9, with D tentatively TRBD1 or TRBD2 (5 bases each). CDR3 length: 14 residues. With 4 bases removed from V and 5 bases from J, the gap between germline ends came to 15 bases. CDR1 is SGDLS and CDR2 is YYNGEE in the germline V gene. The DNA for the CDR3 is TGTGCCAGCAGCTCGGGACCTATTGGGGAGACCCAGTACTTC. This encodes CASSSGPIGETQYF.

This clonotype was seen ten or more times. This chain uses TRBV7-2 with TRBJ2-2, with 13 bases identical to TRBD2. There are 16 residues in the CDR3. J gave up 7 bases and V 2 bases, and 4 bases lay outside the gene matches. Per germline, CDR1 SGHTA and CDR2 FQGNSA. CDR3 residues: CASSLTSGGAGGELFF. The CDR3 nucleotides are TGTGCCAGCAGCTTAACTAGCGGGGGGGCTGGCGGGGAGCTGTTTTTT.

This clonotype was seen ten or more times. The V and J genes are TRBV18 and TRBJ1-2; 11 bases agree with TRBD1. V shed 5 bases and J 8 bases; nucleotides not matched to a gene: 7. The CDR3 length is 14 residues. Looked up from germline, CDR1 is KGHSH and CDR2 is LQKENI. The CDR3 protein is CASSSRTGGAGYTF. CDR3 nucleotides: TGTGCCAGCTCAAGTCGGACAGGGGGCGCGGGCTACACCTTC.

V gene TRBV12-3 or TRBV12-4 combines with J gene TRBJ2-5, with 8 bases identical to TRBD1. The CDR3 totals 15 residues. Unmatched junction bases numbered 9, after V lost 6 bases and J lost 3 bases. In DNA form, the CDR3 reads TGTGCCAGCAGCCCCTCCGGGACAGGAAAAGAGACCCAGTACTTC. As protein: CASSPSGTGKETQYF.

This clonotype was observed at least ten times. The CDR3 nucleotides are TGTGCCAGCAGTGATTCGAGGGGAGAAGAGACCCAGTACTTC. Translating gives CASSDSRGEETQYF. The rearrangement links TRBV25-1 to TRBJ2-5; the D gene could be TRBD1 or TRBD2 (5 bases each). The CDR3 is 14 amino acids. V lost 3 bases and J lost 3, with 11 bases in between. The germline V gene has CDR1 MGHDK and CDR2 SYGVNS. Complete variable domain (other parts from reference TRBV25-1 and TRBJ2-5): EADIYQTPRYLVIGTGKKITLECSQTMGHDKMYWYQQDPGMELHLIHYSYGVNSTEKGDLSSESTVSRIRTEHFPLTLESARPSHTSQYLCASSDSRGEETQYFGPGTRLLVL.

This clonotype appeared many times. The gene calls are TRBV7-9 and TRBJ1-6; 7 positions agree with TRBD1. The V segment lost 3 bases and the J segment 0 bases; nucleotides outside the gene matches: 17. The CDR3 consists of 21 residues. In germline, CDR1 is SEHNR, CDR2 FQNEAQ (reference sequence). The DNA for the CDR3 is TGTGCCAGCAGCTTCGGCCACAGGGGTCTGGGGGCAAGCTCCTATAATTCACCCCTCCACTTT. This codes for CASSFGHRGLGASSYNSPLHF.

CDR3 coding DNA: TGTGCCAGCAGCCAACCGACAGGGGGCAACACTGAAGCTTTCTTT. Protein: CASSQPTGGNTEAFF. This rearrangement joins TRBV3-1 to TRBJ1-1; 10 bases fit TRBD1. Germline trimming cut 2 bases from V and 2 bases from J; bases unmatched to any gene: 2. The CDR3 is 15 amino acids. The V gene's germline CDR1 is LGHDT and CDR2 YNNKEL (reference sequence).

The chain joins TRBV12-3 or TRBV12-4 to TRBJ1-1; D is possibly TRBD1 (6 bases). This CDR3 is 15 amino acids long. Trimming cost V 3 bases and J 3 bases, with 14 bases left between them. The chain's CDR3 is CASSLGGGWHTEAFF. CDR3 bases: TGTGCCAGCAGTTTGGGGGGGGGCTGGCACACTGAAGCTTTCTTT.

The chain joins TRBV18 to TRBJ2-1; D gene ambiguous. V lost 4 bases to trimming and J lost 7 bases, with 17 bases between them. The CDR3 length is 15 residues. Germline V gives CDR1 KGHSH, CDR2 LQKENI. In nucleotides, the CDR3 is TGTGCCAGCTCACTTCGGACCGGTCCCGTGAATGAGCAGTTCTTC. Residues: CASSLRTGPVNEQFF.

This clonotype was counted many times. The chain carries TRBV6-1 and TRBJ2-1; tentative D call: TRBD2 (6 bases). Per the germline V gene, CDR1 is MNHNS and CDR2 is SASEGT. CDR3 length: 15 residues. Trimming took 6 bases from V and 3 from J, leaving 15 bases between them. DNA for the CDR3: TGTGCCAGCAGCTCTGGGGGAGGCCTCTACAATGAGCAGTTCTTC. Its protein is CASSSGGGLYNEQFF.